This TCR beta chain was recorded in a study of Tregs in tolerant kidney transplant recipients. For this clone: As yet, its antigen is unknown.

J was trimmed by 6 bases and V by 3 bases; bases with no gene match: 5. Germline assignment: CDR1 KGHSH and CDR2 LQKENI. The CDR3 runs to 14 residues. Libraries were prepared by immunoSEQ multiplex PCR; TCRdb keeps only in-frame clonotypes and omits some of them. The sample has over 50,000 clones; over 75% are singletons. Notes on the study in general: Findings come from small patient numbers and require larger validation. Antigen-driven expansion was suggested because donor-specific Tregs expanded more than all Tregs in tolerant patients.

This sequence joins TRBV18 and TRBJ1-5, with 7 positions matching TRBD1. The source of this sequence is a human donor who received a combined kidney and bone marrow transplant. The sample here was Tregs from blood, taken before the transplant. CDR3 DNA sequence: TGTGCCAGCTCACCGGAACAGGGGATTCAGCCCCAGCATTTT. This codes for CASSPEQGIQPQHF.